The 27 T cell receptor beta chains given below trace back to one sample, sequenced in a study of blood T cell repertoires in COVID-19. Using immunoSEQ multiplex PCR, the repertoire was profiled, and TCRdb retains in-frame clones only, with some absent. Of over 200,000 clones listed, about 85% are singletons. Sequencing used PBMCs or T cells enriched from blood (not recorded which). The receptors originated from a man aged 25-45 years who had recovered from COVID-19.

This chain uses TRBV11-2 with TRBJ1-1; no firm D call. Germline lookup yields CDR1 SGHAT and CDR2 FQNNGV. CDR3 size: 13 residues. Trimming cost V 0 bases and J 6 bases, with 8 bases left between them. The CDR3: CASSLDLLPEAFF. The CDR3 DNA sequence: TGTGCCAGCAGCTTAGATCTCCTACCTGAAGCTTTCTTT.

The chain joins TRBV18 to TRBJ2-3; D call uncertain. In germline, CDR1 is KGHSH, CDR2 LQKENI. The CDR3 loop spans 14 amino acids. V was trimmed by 6 bases and J by 1 base, leaving 11 bases between them. The CDR3 sequence is CASSKNEGTDTQYF. The CDR3, as DNA: TGTGCCAGCTCTAAAAACGAGGGCACAGATACGCAGTATTTT.

J is TRBJ2-7 and V is TRBV28; D remains ambiguous. The germline V gene encodes CDR1 MDHEN and CDR2 SYDVKM. CDR3 length equals 12 residues. V lost 4 bases to trimming and J lost 3 bases, with 7 bases between them. In DNA, the CDR3 is TGTGCCAGCAGTTCAGTAATCTACGAGCAGTACTTC. Translating it yields CASSSVIYEQYF.

This chain connects TRBV19 to TRBJ1-2; TRBD1 matches 7 bases. The CDR3 loop spans 15 amino acids. V lost 8 bases and J lost 0; bases outside the gene matches: 9. CDR1 is LNHDA, CDR2 SQIVND, per germline (reference sequence). The CDR3 sequence: CASQRGQFANYGYTF. In nucleotides, the CDR3 is TGTGCCAGTCAAAGGGGACAGTTTGCTAACTATGGCTACACCTTC.

V is TRBV5-1 and J is TRBJ2-7; 7 bases agree with TRBD1. Germline assignment: CDR1 SGHRS and CDR2 YFSETQ. J lost 1 base, V lost 4 bases, and 14 bases had no gene match. The CDR3 is made up of 17 amino acids. CDR3 sequence (DNA): TGCGCCAGCAGCCCGGGATTCACAGGGGAAGGATCCTACGAGCAGTACTTC. It translates to CASSPGFTGEGSYEQYF.

The CDR3 DNA sequence: TGTGCCAGCAGCCCCTCAGGGGGAGGTAATGAGCAGTTCTTC. It encodes CASSPSGGGNEQFF. The chain has TRBV3-1 (or the pseudogene TRBV3-2) and TRBJ2-1; D is possibly TRBD1 (7 bases). The CDR3 sequence is 14 residues long. V was cut by 4 bases and J by 7 bases, with 14 bases left in between. Germline V CDR1 and CDR2: LGHDT, YNNKEL (reference sequence).

The rearrangement joins TRBV28 to TRBJ1-6, with D tentatively TRBD1 (5 bases). CDR1 is MDHEN and CDR2 is SYDVKM in the germline V gene. The CDR3 totals 16 residues. Trimming stripped 2 bases from V and 6 bases from J, with 14 bases between. DNA for the CDR3: TGTGCCAGCAGTTTACCAGGGTTGGAAGGTAATTCACCCCTCCACTTT. Encoded protein: CASSLPGLEGNSPLHF.

This rearrangement joins TRBV9 to TRBJ2-3, with D perhaps matching TRBD2 (6 bases). Germline-derived CDR1 and CDR2 are SGDLS and YYNGEE. This CDR3 has 15 residues. Trimming cost V 3 bases and J 3 bases, with 14 bases left between them. CDR3 bases: TGTGCCAGCAGCGGGGACTCCTGGGCGACAGATACGCAGTATTTT. Protein: CASSGDSWATDTQYF.

V is TRBV28 and J is TRBJ2-7; 7 bases fit TRBD2. CDR1 is MDHEN, CDR2 SYDVKM, per germline. The CDR3 runs 19 residues. The junction had 21 bases not matched to a gene; V was cut back by 4 bases and J by 3 bases. The CDR3 DNA is TGTGCCAGCAGTTACCTCCTCCCGGGACTACACCTTAACGTCTACGAGCAGTACTTC. Translating gives CASSYLLPGLHLNVYEQYF.

The chain is built from TRBV12-3 or TRBV12-4 and TRBJ1-3; no definite D call. V dropped 4 bases and J dropped 7 bases, with 11 bases sitting between them. This CDR3 spans 13 amino acids. The DNA for the CDR3 is TGTGCCAGCAGTTCGACGAGGAGGAACACCATATATTTT. Protein sequence: CASSSTRRNTIYF.

This clone was counted only a few times. The genes are TRBV6-5 and TRBJ2-5, with D possibly being TRBD1 (6 bases). This CDR3 contains 14 residues. Deletions cut 4 bases from V and 0 bases from J, with 9 bases between. Germline values: CDR1 MNHEY, CDR2 SVGAGI. The DNA of the CDR3 is TGTGCCAGCAGTTCCTGGACAGACCAAGAGACCCAGTACTTC. This gives the protein CASSSWTDQETQYF.

The gene calls are TRBV10-2 and TRBJ2-5; 7 bases are shared with TRBD2. With 3 bases clipped from V and 1 base from J, the junction kept 2 bases outside the gene matches. Germline CDR1 WSHSY, CDR2 SAAADI. The CDR3 consists of 14 residues. The CDR3 is CASSDWGGQETQYF. The CDR3 DNA follows: TGCGCCAGCAGTGACTGGGGGGGCCAAGAGACCCAGTACTTC.

V usage is TRBV10-3 and J usage is TRBJ2-7; TRBD1 aligns across 10 bases. Germline V gene lookup returns CDR1 ENHRY and CDR2 SYGVKD. The CDR3 loop spans 15 amino acids. The J segment lost 1 base and the V segment lost 2 bases, leaving 2 bases of the junction unmatched. DNA for the CDR3: TGTGCCATCAGTGAGCCGGGACAGGGGTCCTACGAGCAGTACTTC. Protein: CAISEPGQGSYEQYF.

The chain has TRBV5-4 and TRBJ2-7; 9 bases map to TRBD1. This CDR3 region has 13 residues. CDR1 and CDR2 from the germline V gene are SGHNT and YYREEE (reference sequence). Trimming removed 4 bases from V and 4 bases from J; junction bases left unmatched: 3. DNA for the CDR3: TGTGCCAGCAGCCGGGACAGGGATTACGAGCAGTACTTC. Translating it yields CASSRDRDYEQYF.

This sequence joins TRBV19 and TRBJ2-2; possibly TRBD1 for D (5 bases). Trimming stripped 7 bases from V and 7 bases from J, with 19 bases between. The CDR3 runs 15 residues. Germline V gives CDR1 LNHDA, CDR2 SQIVND (reference sequence). The CDR3 sequence: CASIGSDSSVGELFF. The CDR3 DNA reads TGTGCCAGTATAGGGTCTGACAGCTCGGTCGGGGAGCTGTTTTTT.

Comments on this clone: An end of the junction does not agree with germline; a read error may underlie this. The CDR3 loop is CASRENRGPPNF. In DNA, the CDR3 is TGTGCCAGCAGGGAGAACAGGGGCCCTCCTAACTTC. The rearrangement links TRBV2 to TRBJ2-7, with TRBD1 identical over 7 bases. Germline V gene lookup returns CDR1 SNHLY and CDR2 FYNNEI. The CDR3 spans 12 residues.

This clone was counted between two and nine times. This sample also contains other DNA sequences that code for the same CDR3. The gene calls are TRBV3-1 (or the pseudogene TRBV3-2) and TRBJ2-3; 9 bases map to TRBD2. Germline-derived CDR1 and CDR2 are LGHDT and YNNKEL (reference sequence). The CDR3 totals 16 residues. After removal of 4 bases from V and 1 base from J, the junction contained 6 bases not matched to a gene. CDR3 in amino acids: CASSPFSGSGTDTQYF. The CDR3 coding sequence is TGTGCCAGCAGCCCTTTTAGCGGGAGCGGCACAGATACGCAGTATTTT.

This chain connects TRBV29-1 to TRBJ2-7, with 9 bases fitting TRBD2. V shed 3 bases, J shed 6 bases, and the junction held 6 bases outside the gene matches. The CDR3 is 13 amino acids. Germline assignment: CDR1 SQVTM and CDR2 ANQGSEA. DNA of the CDR3: TGCAGCGTTGATATAGCGGGAGAAGTCGAGCAGTACTTC. It codes for CSVDIAGEVEQYF.

The gene calls are TRBV5-4 and TRBJ2-5; TRBD2 agrees at 8 bases. CDR1 and CDR2 (germline): SGHNT, YYREEE (reference sequence). This CDR3 region has 14 residues. Trimming at V came to 4 bases and at J to 2 bases, leaving 4 bases not matched to a gene. The CDR3 coding sequence is TGTGCCAGCAGCGGCTCGGGGGGGCAAGAGACCCAGTACTTC. This sequence encodes CASSGSGGQETQYF.

J is TRBJ1-2 and V is TRBV27; 7 nucleotides line up with TRBD1. The CDR3 loop spans 12 amino acids. V dropped 5 bases and J dropped 6; count of bases not matched to a gene: 3. Germline loops: CDR1 MNHEY, CDR2 SMNVEV (reference sequence). The chain's CDR3 is CASSIDRDGYTF. The CDR3 nucleotides read TGTGCCAGCAGTATCGACAGGGATGGCTACACCTTC.

Regarding this clone: At the DNA level, this CDR3 is encoded by other sequences in the same sample as well. Here the CDR3 reads CASSLTGGYEQYF. CDR3 coding DNA: TGTGCCAGCAGCCTGACAGGGGGCTACGAGCAGTACTTC. The chain employs TRBV12-3 or TRBV12-4 and TRBJ2-7, with 9 positions matching TRBD1. V was pared by 6 bases and J by 3 bases, with 3 bases of the junction left unmatched. This CDR3 spans 13 amino acids.

This clone was counted a few times. The CDR3 sequence is CASSIPRRYSNQPQHF. Here the CDR3 DNA reads TGTGCCAGTAGTATCCCCAGGAGGTATAGCAATCAGCCCCAGCATTTT. The chain joins TRBV19 to TRBJ1-5; D gene uncertain. V was cut by 3 bases and J by 0 bases, with 12 bases left in between. Per the germline V gene, CDR1 is LNHDA and CDR2 is SQIVND (reference sequence). This CDR3 has 16 residues.

This clone was picked up one time. This chain connects TRBV5-4 to TRBJ2-1; D remains ambiguous. The CDR3 consists of 14 residues. Trimming took 2 bases from V and 0 from J, leaving 6 bases between them. Germline V CDR1 and CDR2: SGHNT, YYREEE (reference sequence). CDR3: CASSLRSSYNEQFF. The CDR3, as DNA: TGTGCCAGCAGCTTAAGGAGCTCCTACAATGAGCAGTTCTTC.

This clone was detected only once. V usage is TRBV18 and J usage is TRBJ2-7, with D possibly TRBD1 on 5 matching bases. The germline gives CDR1 KGHSH, CDR2 LQKENI. This CDR3 is 15 amino acids long. Between the trimmed V and J ends, which lost 6 bases and 4 bases, there was a span of 19 bases. The CDR3 DNA reads TGTGCCAGCTCCCTCAGACAGCCCCAAGAGTACGAGCAGTACTTC. It codes for CASSLRQPQEYEQYF.

V and J are TRBV7-6 and TRBJ1-5; no reliable D call. Germline lookup yields CDR1 SGHVS and CDR2 FNYEAQ. The CDR3 has 14 amino acids. V was trimmed by 4 bases and J by 4 bases, leaving 11 bases between them. This chain's CDR3 is CASSSGVLNQPQHF. The CDR3 nucleotides are TGTGCCAGCAGCTCCGGGGTTTTGAATCAGCCCCAGCATTTT.

This clone was counted a single time. The chain recombines TRBV11-2 with TRBJ2-3; 13 positions match TRBD2. This CDR3 comprises 16 residues. Germline V gene sequence: CDR1 SGHAT, CDR2 FQNNGV. V was clipped by 5 bases and J by 4 bases; unmatched bases: 6. The CDR3 DNA sequence: TGTGCCAGCAGCCCGGGGACTAGCGGGATCTCAGATACGCAGTATTTT. This sequence encodes CASSPGTSGISDTQYF.

The gene calls are TRBV30 and TRBJ1-1; a weak D match, TRBD1 (5 bases). Per germline, CDR1 GTSNPN and CDR2 SVGIG (reference sequence). The CDR3 is 12 amino acids. V was clipped by 3 bases and J by 8 bases, with 13 bases between them. CDR3 in amino acids: CAWSPQGNEAFF. In nucleotides, the CDR3 is TGTGCCTGGAGCCCCCAGGGCAACGAAGCTTTCTTT.